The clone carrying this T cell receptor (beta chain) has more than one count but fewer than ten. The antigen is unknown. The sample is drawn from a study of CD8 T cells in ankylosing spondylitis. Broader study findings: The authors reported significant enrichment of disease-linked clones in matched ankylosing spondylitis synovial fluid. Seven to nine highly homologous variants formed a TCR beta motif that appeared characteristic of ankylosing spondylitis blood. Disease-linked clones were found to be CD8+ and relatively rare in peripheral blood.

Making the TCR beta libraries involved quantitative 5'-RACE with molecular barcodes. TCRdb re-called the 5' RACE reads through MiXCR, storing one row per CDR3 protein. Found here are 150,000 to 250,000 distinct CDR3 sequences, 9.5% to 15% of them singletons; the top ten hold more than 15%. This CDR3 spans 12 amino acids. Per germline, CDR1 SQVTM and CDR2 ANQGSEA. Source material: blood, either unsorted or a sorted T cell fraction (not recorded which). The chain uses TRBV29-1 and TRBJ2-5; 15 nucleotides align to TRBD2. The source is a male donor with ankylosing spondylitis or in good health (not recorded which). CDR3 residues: CGGLAGGQTQYF. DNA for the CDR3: TGCGGAGGACTAGCGGGAGGGCAGACCCAGTACTTC.